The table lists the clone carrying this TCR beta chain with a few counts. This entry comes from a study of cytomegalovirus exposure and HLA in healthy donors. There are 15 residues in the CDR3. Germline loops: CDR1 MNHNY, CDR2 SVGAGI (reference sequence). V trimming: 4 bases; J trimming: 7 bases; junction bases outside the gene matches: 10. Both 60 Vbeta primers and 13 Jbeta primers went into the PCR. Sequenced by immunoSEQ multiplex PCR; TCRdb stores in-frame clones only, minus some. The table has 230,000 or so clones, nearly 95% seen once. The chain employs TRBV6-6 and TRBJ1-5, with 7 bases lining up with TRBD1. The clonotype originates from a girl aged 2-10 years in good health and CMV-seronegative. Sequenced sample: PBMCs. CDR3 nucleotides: TGTGCCAGCAGTTCCTTGACAGGGTCCGGGCAGCCCCAGCATTTT. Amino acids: CASSSLTGSGQPQHF.